A selection of T cell receptor beta chains follows, all from one sample in a study of CXCR3-negative and CXCR3-positive naive CD8 T cells. TCRdb re-called the 5' RACE reads; every CDR3 protein appears as one record, without DNA. Here the sample table reports approximately 96,000 distinct CDR3 sequences. The sample was naive CXCR3+ CD8+ T cells from blood. The receptors derive from a human donor in good health. Some clones in this sample may be carry-over from other donors' samples. CDR3s include the opening cysteine and the closing phenylalanine or tryptophan.

>TRBJ2-2|TRBV9
CASSVGGTNTGELFF
>TRBJ2-1|TRBV23-1
CASSQSPVVLTTSYNEQFF
>TRBJ2-3|TRBV7-9
CASSSRWGSTDTQYF
>TRBJ2-1|TRBV7-3
CASSRGLLKTNNEQFF
>TRBJ2-3|TRBV28
CASSLGLATDTQYF
>TRBJ1-6|TRBV7-9
CASSDEGGGSNSPLHF
>TRBJ2-4|TRBV29-1
CSVADRAKNIQYF
>TRBJ2-2|TRBV12-3/TRBV12-4
CASSSIESGELFF
>TRBJ2-2|TRBV6-4
CASSSQGQTGELFF
>TRBJ2-3|TRBV7-6
CASSLGGKQYF
>TRBJ2-6|TRBV28
CASSPRVYGANVLTF
>TRBJ2-7|TRBV15
CATSRGGREQYF
>TRBJ2-7|TRBV7-9
CASQSGQGIWYEQYF
>TRBJ2-3|TRBV4-3
CASSQDRGPTDTQYF
>TRBJ2-6|TRBV6-5
CASSYLQSSSGANVLTF
>TRBJ1-1|TRBV20-1
CSARDPSPSGQGVDNTEAFF
>TRBJ2-7|TRBV6-2/TRBV6-3
CASSPGGTIYEQYF
>TRBJ1-6|TRBV16
CASSQSGGHSPLHF
>TRBJ1-2|TRBV6-5
CASSESGLTTGYTF
>TRBJ2-6|TRBV7-9
CASSLPGQMTSGANVLTF
>TRBJ2-3|TRBV9
CASSELVLLSDTQYF
>TRBJ2-2|TRBV6-6
CASKQGWGLADTGELFF
>TRBJ1-1|TRBV15
CATKTDRNTEAFF
>TRBJ2-1|TRBV15
CATSRDISEQFF
>TRBJ1-1|TRBV29-1
CSVEVAGPEAFF
>TRBJ2-1|TRBV6-2/TRBV6-3
CASSLLGSIAGGPYNEQFF
>TRBJ2-7|TRBV14
CASSLWDSNYEQYF
>TRBJ2-5|TRBV7-9
CASSLFCEATQYF
>TRBJ1-2|TRBV6-5
CASRNRATTHTF
>TRBJ2-7|TRBV4-2
CASSQEGLLAGLSYEQYF
>TRBJ2-3|TRBV6-5
CASSRNRGFSTDTQYF
>TRBJ2-1|TRBV9
CASSVDRGMLDEQFF
>TRBJ2-2|TRBV6-5
CASRMGAGELFF
>TRBJ2-5|TRBV20-1
CSATGTSGGIETQYF
>TRBJ2-1|TRBV15
CATSTSDFGTEQFF
>TRBJ2-7|TRBV29-1
CSVEPLAGVYEQYF
>TRBJ2-5|TRBV14
CASSQSSLAGETQYF
>TRBJ2-2|TRBV7-3
CASSLTFTGTVTGELFF
>TRBJ2-1|TRBV7-3
CASSFGPLSWREANNEQFF
>TRBJ2-3|TRBV29-1
CSYRARGDTQYF
>TRBJ2-5|TRBV6-5
CASSYSSGYETQYF
>TRBJ1-5|TRBV7-9
CASSPGPNSNQPQHF
>TRBJ1-3|TRBV6-2/TRBV6-3
CASTSILNSGNTIYF
>TRBJ2-1|TRBV5-1
CASSLGGVEQFF
>TRBJ1-1|TRBV27
CASKGMGEGTEAFF
>TRBJ1-1|TRBV7-8
CASSFNMIGDEAFF
>TRBJ2-3|TRBV9
CASSEYTDTQYF
>TRBJ2-5|TRBV7-6
CASSWGTGVQETQYF
>TRBJ2-1|TRBV7-9
CASSLTEDNEQFF
>TRBJ2-5|TRBV7-9
CASSLPGLVLLQETQYF
>TRBJ2-1|TRBV6-4
CASSDSFASYNEQFF
>TRBJ2-1|TRBV11-2
CASSGQKNEQFF
>TRBJ2-7|TRBV21-1
CASSPNPGQSYEQYF
>TRBJ2-5|TRBV7-2
CASSEERGGHETQYF
>TRBJ2-1|TRBV19
CASRGLAGPYNEQFF
>TRBJ2-7|TRBV29-1
CSVTGAGEQYF
>TRBJ2-7|TRBV7-9
CASSLDGSYEQYF
>TRBJ2-2|TRBV7-3
CASSFDLTGELFF